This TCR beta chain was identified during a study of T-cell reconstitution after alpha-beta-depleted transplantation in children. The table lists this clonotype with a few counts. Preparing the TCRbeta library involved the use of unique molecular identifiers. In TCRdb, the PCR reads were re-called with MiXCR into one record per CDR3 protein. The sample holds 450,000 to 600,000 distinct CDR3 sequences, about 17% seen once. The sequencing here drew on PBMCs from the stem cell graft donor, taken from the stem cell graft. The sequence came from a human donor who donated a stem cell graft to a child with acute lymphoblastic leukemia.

This chain's CDR3 is CSARDSASRHEQYF. DNA for the CDR3: TGCAGTGCTAGAGATAGCGCTAGCCGCCACGAGCAGTACTTC. The chain joins TRBV20-1 to TRBJ2-7; a weak D match, TRBD2 (5 bases). The CDR3 contains 14 residues. Trimming took off 0 bases at V and 5 bases at J, with 14 bases between the two ends. Looked up from germline, CDR1 is DFQATT and CDR2 is SNEGSKA (reference sequence).